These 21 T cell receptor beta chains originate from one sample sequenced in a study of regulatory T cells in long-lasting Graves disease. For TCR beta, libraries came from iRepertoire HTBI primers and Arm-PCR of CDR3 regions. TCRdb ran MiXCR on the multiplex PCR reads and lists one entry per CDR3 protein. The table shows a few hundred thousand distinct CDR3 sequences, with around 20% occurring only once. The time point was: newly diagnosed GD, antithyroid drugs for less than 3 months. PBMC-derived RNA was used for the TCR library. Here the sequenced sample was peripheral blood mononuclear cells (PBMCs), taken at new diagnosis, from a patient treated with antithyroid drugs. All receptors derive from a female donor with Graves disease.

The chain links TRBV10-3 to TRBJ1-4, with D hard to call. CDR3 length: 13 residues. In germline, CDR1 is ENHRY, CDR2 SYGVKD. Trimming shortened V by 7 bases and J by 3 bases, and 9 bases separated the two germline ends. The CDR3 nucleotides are TGTGCCATCAAGGCAACAGCTAATGAAAAACTGTTTTTT. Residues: CAIKATANEKLFF.

CDR3 nucleotide sequence: TGCAGTGCTAGTCCCACAACGGTCGGGGGAGAGACCCAGTACTTC. Translated: CSASPTTVGGETQYF. V gene TRBV20-1 combines with J gene TRBJ2-5; D possibly corresponds to TRBD2 (6 bases). CDR3 length: 15 amino acids. CDR1 is DFQATT and CDR2 is SNEGSKA in the germline V gene (reference sequence). V was cut by 3 bases and J by 4 bases, with 18 bases left in between.

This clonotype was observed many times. The CDR3 is CASTPLRNSGVYEQYF. CDR3 coding DNA: TGTGCCAGCACCCCCCTCAGGAATAGCGGGGTCTACGAGCAGTACTTC. The V call is TRBV28, the J call TRBJ2-7, with 8 bases identical to TRBD2. CDR1 and CDR2 from the germline V gene are MDHEN and SYDVKM. The CDR3 contains 16 residues. Losses at the gene ends were 7 bases for V and 3 bases for J; bases not matched to a gene: 14.

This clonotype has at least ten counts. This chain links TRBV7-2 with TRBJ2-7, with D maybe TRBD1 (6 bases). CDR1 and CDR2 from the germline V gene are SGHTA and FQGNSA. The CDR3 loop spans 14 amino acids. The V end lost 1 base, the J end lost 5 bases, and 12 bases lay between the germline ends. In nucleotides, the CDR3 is TGTGCCAGCAGCTTAGATACAGGGCGGGACGAGCAGTACTTC. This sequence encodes CASSLDTGRDEQYF.

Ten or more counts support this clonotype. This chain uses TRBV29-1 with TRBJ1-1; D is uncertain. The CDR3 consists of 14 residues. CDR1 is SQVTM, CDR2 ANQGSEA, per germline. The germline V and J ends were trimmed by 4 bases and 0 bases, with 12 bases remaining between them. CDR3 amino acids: CSVGEDLMNTEAFF. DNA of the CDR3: TGCAGCGTTGGCGAGGATCTCATGAACACTGAAGCTTTCTTT.

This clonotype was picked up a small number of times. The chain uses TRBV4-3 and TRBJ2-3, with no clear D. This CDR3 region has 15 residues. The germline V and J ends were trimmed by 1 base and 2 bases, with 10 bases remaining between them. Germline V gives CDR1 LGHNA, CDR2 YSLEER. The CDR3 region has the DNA TGCGCCAGCAGCCAAGGATACAGATTCACAGATACGCAGTATTTT. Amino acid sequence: CASSQGYRFTDTQYF.

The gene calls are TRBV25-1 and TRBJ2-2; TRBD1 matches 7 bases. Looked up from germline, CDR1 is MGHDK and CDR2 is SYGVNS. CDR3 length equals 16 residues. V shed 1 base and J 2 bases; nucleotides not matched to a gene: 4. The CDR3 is CASSESGTDNTGELFF. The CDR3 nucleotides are TGTGCCAGCAGTGAATCCGGGACAGATAACACCGGGGAGCTGTTTTTT.

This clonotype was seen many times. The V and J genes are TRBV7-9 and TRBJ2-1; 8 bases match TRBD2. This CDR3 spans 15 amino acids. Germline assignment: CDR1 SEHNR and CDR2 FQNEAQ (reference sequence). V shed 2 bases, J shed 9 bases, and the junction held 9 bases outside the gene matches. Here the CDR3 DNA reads TGTGCCAGCAGCTTACGGACGGGAGGGCCCCTTGAGCAGTTCTTC. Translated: CASSLRTGGPLEQFF. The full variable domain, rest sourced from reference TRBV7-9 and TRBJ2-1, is DTGVSQNPRHKITKRGQNVTFRCDPISEHNRLYWYRQTLGQGPEFLTYFQNEAQLEKSRLLSDRFSAERPKGSFSTLEIQRTEQGDSAMYLCASSLRTGGPLEQFFGPGTRLTVL.

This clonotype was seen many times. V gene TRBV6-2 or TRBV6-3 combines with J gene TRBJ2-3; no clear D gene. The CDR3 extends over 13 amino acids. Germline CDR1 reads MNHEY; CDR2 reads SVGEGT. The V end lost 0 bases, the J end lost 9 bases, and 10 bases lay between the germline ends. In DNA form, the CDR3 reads TGTGCCAGCAGTTACTCGGTGGGTAGGACGCAGTATTTT. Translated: CASSYSVGRTQYF.

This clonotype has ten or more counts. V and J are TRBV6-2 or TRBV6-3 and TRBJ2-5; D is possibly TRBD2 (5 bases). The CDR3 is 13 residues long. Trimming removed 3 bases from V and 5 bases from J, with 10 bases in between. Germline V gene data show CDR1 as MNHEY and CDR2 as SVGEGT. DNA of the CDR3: TGTGCCAGCAGTTATCGGGGTTCGGAGACCCAGTACTTC. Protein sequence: CASSYRGSETQYF.

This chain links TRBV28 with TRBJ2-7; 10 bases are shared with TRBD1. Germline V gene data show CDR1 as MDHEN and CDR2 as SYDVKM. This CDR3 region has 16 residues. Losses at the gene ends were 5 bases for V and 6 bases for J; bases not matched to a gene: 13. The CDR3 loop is CASSDPGQGYTREQYF. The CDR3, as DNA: TGTGCCAGCAGTGACCCGGGACAGGGGTATACCCGCGAGCAGTACTTC.

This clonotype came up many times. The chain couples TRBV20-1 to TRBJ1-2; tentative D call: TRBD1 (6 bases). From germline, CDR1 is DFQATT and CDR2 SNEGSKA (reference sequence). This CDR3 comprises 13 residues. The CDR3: CSLKEGGGYGYTF. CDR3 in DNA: TGCAGCCTCAAAGAGGGGGGTGGCTATGGCTACACCTTC.

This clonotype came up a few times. The CDR3 here is CASSLSVAANKNIQYF. For the CDR3, the DNA is TGTGCCAGCAGCTTATCAGTAGCGGCAAACAAAAACATTCAGTACTTC. The chain recombines TRBV7-8 with TRBJ2-4, with D tentatively TRBD2 (6 bases). The CDR3 spans 16 residues. V lost 2 bases to trimming and J lost 3 bases, with 14 bases between them. Looked up from germline, CDR1 is SGHVS and CDR2 is FQNEAQ.

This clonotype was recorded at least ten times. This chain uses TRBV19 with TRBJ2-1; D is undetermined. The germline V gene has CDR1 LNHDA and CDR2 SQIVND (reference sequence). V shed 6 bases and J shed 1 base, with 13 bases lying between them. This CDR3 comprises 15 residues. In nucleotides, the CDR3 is TGTGCCAGTAGCTCCGATCCCGCATCCTACAATGAGCAGTTCTTC. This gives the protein CASSSDPASYNEQFF.

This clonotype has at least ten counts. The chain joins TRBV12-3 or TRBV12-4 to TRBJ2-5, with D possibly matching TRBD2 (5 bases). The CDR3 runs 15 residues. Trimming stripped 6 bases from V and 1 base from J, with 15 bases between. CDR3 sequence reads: CASSPSGMPQETQYF. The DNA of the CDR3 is TGTGCCAGCAGCCCGTCGGGGATGCCCCAAGAGACCCAGTACTTC.

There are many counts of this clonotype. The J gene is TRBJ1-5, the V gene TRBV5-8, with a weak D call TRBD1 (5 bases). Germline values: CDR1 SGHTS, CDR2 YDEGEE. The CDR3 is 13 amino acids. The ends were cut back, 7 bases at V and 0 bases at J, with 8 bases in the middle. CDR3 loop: CASATGSNQPQHF. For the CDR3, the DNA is TGTGCCAGCGCCACAGGTAGCAATCAGCCCCAGCATTTT.

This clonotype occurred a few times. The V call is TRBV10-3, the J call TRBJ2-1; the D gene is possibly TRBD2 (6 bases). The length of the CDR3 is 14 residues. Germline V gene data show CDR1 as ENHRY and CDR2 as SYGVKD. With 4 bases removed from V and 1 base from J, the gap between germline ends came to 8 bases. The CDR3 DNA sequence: TGTGCCATCAGTGGCAGCGGGTCCTACAATGAGCAGTTCTTC. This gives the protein CAISGSGSYNEQFF.

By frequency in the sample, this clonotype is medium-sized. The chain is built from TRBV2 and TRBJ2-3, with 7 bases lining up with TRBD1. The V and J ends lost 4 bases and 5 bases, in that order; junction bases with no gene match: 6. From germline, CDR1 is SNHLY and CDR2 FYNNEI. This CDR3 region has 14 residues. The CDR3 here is CASSARQGGDTQYF. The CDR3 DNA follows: TGTGCCAGCAGTGCGCGACAGGGTGGAGATACGCAGTATTTT.

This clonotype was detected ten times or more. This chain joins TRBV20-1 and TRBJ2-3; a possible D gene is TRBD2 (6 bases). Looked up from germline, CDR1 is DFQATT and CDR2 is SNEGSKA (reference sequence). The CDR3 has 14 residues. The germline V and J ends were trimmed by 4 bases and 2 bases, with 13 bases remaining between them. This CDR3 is CSATSAKHTDTQYF. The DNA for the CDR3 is TGCAGTGCTACTAGCGCTAAACACACAGATACGCAGTATTTT.

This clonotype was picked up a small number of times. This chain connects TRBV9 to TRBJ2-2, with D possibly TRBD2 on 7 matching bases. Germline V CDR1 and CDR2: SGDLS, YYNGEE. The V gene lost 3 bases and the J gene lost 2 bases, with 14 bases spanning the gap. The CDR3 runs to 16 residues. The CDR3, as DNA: TGTGCCAGCAGCGGAGGGGGGGGCGTAAACACCGGGGAGCTGTTTTTT. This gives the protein CASSGGGGVNTGELFF.

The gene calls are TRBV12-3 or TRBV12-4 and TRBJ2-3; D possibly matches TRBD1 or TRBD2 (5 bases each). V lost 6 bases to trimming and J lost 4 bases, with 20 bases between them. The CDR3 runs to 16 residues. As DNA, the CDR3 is TGTGCCAGCAGCATAGGGATGTGGGGGTCCTCAGATACGCAGTATTTT. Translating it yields CASSIGMWGSSDTQYF.